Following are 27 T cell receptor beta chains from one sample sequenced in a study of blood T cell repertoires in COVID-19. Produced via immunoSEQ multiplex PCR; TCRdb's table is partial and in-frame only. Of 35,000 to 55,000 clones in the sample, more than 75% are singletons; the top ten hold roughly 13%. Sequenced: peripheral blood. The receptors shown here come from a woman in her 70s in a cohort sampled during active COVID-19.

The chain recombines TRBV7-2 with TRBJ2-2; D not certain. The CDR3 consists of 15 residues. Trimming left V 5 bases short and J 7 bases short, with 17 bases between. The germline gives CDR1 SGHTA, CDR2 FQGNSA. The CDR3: CASSRLGDFGGELFF. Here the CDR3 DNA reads TGTGCCAGCAGCCGTCTAGGAGACTTTGGCGGGGAGCTGTTTTTT.

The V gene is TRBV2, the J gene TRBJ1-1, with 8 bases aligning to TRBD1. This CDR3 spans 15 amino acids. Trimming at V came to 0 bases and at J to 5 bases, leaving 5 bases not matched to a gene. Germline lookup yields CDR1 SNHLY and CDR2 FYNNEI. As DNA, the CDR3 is TGTGCCAGCAGTGAAGCTGGGACAGGCAGAACTGAAGCTTTCTTT. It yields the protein CASSEAGTGRTEAFF. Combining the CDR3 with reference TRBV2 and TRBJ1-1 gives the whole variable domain EPEVTQTPSHQVTQMGQEVILRCVPISNHLYFYWYRQILGQKVEFLVSFYNNEISEKSEIFDDQFSVERPDGSNFTLKIRSTKLEDSAMYFCASSEAGTGRTEAFFGQGTRLTVV.

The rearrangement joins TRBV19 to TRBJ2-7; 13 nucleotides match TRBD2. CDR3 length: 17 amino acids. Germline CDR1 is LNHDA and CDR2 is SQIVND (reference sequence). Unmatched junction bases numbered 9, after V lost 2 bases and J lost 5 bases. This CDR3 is CASSISGLAGRIDEQYF. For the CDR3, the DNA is TGTGCCAGTAGTATATCGGGACTAGCGGGGAGGATCGACGAGCAGTACTTC.

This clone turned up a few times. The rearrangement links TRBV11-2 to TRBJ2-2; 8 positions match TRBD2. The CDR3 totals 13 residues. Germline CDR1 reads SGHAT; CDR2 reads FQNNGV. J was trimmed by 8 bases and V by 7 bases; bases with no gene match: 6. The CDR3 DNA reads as TGTGCCAGCAAAAGAGCGGGAGAAGGGGAGCTGTTTTTT. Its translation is CASKRAGEGELFF.

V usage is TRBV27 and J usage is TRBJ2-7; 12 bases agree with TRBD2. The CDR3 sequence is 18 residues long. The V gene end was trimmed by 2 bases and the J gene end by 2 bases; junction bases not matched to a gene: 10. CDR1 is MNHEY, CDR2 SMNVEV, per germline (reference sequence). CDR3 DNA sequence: TGTGCCAGCAGTTTAATCTTAACTAGCGGGAGGAACCCCTACGAGCAGTACTTC. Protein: CASSLILTSGRNPYEQYF.

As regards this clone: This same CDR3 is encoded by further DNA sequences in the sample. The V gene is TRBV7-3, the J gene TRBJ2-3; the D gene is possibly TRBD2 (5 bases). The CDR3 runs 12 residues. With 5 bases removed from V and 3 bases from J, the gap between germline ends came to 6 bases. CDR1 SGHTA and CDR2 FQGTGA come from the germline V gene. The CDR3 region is CASSPGTDTQYF. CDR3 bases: TGTGCCAGCAGCCCGGGGACAGATACGCAGTATTTT.

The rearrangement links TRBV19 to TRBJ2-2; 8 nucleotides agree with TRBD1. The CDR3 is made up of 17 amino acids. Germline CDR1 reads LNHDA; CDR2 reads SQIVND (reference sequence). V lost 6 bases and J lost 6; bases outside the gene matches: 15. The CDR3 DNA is TGTGCCAGTAGGCAGCCTTCCTCAGGACAGGGCGCCGGGGAGCTGTTTTTT. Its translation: CASRQPSSGQGAGELFF.

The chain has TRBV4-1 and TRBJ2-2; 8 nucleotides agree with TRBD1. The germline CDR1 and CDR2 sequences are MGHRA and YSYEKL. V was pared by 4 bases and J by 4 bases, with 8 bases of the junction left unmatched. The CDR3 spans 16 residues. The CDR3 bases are TGCGCCAGCAGCCGAACGGGACAGGTCATCACCGGGGAGCTGTTTTTT. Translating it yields CASSRTGQVITGELFF.

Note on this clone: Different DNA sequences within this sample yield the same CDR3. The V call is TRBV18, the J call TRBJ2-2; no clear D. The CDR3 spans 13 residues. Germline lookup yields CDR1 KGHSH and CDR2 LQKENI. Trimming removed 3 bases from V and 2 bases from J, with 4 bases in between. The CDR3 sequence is CASSPSNTGELFF. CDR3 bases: TGTGCCAGCTCACCTAGTAACACCGGGGAGCTGTTTTTT. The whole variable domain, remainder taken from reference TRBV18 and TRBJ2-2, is NAGVMQNPRHLVRRRGQEARLRCSPMKGHSHVYWYRQLPEEGLKFMVYLQKENIIDESGMPKERFSAEFPKEGPSILRIQQVVRGDSAAYFCASSPSNTGELFFGEGSRLTVL.

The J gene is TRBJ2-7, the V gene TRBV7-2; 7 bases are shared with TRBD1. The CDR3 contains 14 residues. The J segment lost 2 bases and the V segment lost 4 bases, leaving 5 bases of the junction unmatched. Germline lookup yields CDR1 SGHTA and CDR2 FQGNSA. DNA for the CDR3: TGTGCCAGCAGCTACACAGGGGAACCCTACGAGCAGTACTTC. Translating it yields CASSYTGEPYEQYF. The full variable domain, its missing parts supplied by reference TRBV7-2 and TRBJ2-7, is GAGVSQSPSNKVTEKGKDVELRCDPISGHTALYWYRQSLGQGLEFLIYFQGNSAPDKSGLPSDRFSAERTGGSVSTLTIQRTQQEDSAVYLCASSYTGEPYEQYFGPGTRLTVT.

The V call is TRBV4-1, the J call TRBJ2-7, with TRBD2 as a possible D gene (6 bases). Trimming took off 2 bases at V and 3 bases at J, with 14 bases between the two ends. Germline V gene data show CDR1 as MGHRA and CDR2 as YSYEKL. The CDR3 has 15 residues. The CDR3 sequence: CASSQSRGGGYEQYF. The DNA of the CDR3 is TGCGCCAGCAGCCAATCTAGGGGAGGAGGCTACGAGCAGTACTTC.

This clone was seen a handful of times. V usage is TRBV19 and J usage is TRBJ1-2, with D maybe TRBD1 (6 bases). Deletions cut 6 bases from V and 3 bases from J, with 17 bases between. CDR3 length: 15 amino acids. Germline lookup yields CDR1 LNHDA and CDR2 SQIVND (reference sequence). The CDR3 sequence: CASSLLQGTDYGYTF. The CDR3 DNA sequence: TGTGCCAGTAGCCTTCTTCAGGGGACGGACTATGGCTACACCTTC. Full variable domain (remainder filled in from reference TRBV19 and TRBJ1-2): DGGITQSPKYLFRKEGQNVTLSCEQNLNHDAMYWYRQDPGQGLRLIYYSQIVNDFQKGDIAEGYSVSREKKESFPLTVTSAQKNPTAFYLCASSLLQGTDYGYTFGSGTRLTVV.

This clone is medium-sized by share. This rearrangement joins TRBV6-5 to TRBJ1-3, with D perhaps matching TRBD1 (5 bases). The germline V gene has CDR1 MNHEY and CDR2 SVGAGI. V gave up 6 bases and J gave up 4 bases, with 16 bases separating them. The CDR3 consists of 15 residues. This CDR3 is CASSGEKGHGNTIYF. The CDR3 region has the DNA TGTGCCAGCAGCGGCGAGAAGGGGCACGGAAACACCATATATTTT.

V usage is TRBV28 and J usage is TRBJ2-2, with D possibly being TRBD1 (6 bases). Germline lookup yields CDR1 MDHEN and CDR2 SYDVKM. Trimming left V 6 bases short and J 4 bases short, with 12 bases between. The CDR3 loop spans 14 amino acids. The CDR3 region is CASSWGLPTGELFF. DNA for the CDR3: TGTGCCAGCAGCTGGGGGCTGCCCACCGGGGAGCTGTTTTTT.

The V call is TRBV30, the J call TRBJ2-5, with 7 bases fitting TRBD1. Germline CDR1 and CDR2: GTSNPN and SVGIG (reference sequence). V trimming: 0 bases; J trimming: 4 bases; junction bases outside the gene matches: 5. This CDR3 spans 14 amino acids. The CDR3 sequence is CAWSVGGLSETQYF. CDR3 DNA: TGTGCCTGGAGTGTAGGGGGCTTATCAGAGACCCAGTACTTC.

CDR3 loop: CASSQTTSGRSYEQYF. CDR3 sequence (DNA): TGCGCCAGCAGCCAAACCACTAGCGGGAGGTCCTACGAGCAGTACTTC. This chain joins TRBV4-3 and TRBJ2-7; 12 bases are a match to TRBD2. The CDR3 covers 16 residues. The junction had 3 bases not matched to a gene; V was cut back by 2 bases and J by 1 base. Germline assignment: CDR1 LGHNA and CDR2 YSLEER.

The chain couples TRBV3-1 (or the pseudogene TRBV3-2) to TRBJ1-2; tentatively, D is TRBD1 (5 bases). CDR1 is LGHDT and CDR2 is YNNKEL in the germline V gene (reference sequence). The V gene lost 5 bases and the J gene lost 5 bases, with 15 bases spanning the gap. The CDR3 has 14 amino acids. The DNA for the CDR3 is TGTGCCAGCAGCTCCTCCACAGGCCTGTATGGCTACACCTTC. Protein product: CASSSSTGLYGYTF.

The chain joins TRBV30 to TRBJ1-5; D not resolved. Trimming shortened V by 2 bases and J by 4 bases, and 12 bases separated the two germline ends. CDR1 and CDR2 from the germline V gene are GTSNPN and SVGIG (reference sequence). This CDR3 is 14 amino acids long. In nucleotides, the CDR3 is TGTGCCTGGAGTTCCCAGACGGGAAATCAGCCCCAGCATTTT. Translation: CAWSSQTGNQPQHF.

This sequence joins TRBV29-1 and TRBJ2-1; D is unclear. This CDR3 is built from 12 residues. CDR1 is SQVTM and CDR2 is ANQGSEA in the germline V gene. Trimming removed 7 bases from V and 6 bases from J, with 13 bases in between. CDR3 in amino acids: CSAHVSGNEQFF. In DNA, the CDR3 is TGCAGCGCACACGTTTCGGGCAATGAGCAGTTCTTC.

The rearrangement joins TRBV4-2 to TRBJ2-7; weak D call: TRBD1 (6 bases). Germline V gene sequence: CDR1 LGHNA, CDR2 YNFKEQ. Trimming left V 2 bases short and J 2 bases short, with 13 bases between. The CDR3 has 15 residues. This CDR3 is CASSQTTGLPYEQYF. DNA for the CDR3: TGTGCCAGCAGCCAAACTACAGGGTTACCCTACGAGCAGTACTTC.

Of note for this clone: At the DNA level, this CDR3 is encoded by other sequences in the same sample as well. The chain's CDR3 is CASSGSGDLFGANEKLFF. In nucleotides, the CDR3 is TGCGCCAGCAGTGGTTCGGGGGACCTGTTCGGGGCTAATGAAAAACTGTTTTTT. V usage is TRBV5-1 and J usage is TRBJ1-4; possibly TRBD1 for D (5 bases). V was clipped by 5 bases and J by 3 bases, with 23 bases between them. Germline loops: CDR1 SGHRS, CDR2 YFSETQ. This CDR3 has 18 residues.

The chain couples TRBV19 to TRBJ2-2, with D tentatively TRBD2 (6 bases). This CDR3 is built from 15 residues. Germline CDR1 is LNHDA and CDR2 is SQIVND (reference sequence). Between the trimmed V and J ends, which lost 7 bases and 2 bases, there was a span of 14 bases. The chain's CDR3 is CASNPVGTNTGELFF. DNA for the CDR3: TGTGCCAGTAACCCGGTCGGGACTAACACCGGGGAGCTGTTTTTT.

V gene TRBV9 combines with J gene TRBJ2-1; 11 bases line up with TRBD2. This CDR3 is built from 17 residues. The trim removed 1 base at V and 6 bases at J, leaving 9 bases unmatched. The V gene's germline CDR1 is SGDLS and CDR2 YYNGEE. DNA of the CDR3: TGTGCCAGCAGCGTAACTAGCGGGAGCAGGGGGGTCAATGAGCAGTTCTTC. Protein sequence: CASSVTSGSRGVNEQFF.

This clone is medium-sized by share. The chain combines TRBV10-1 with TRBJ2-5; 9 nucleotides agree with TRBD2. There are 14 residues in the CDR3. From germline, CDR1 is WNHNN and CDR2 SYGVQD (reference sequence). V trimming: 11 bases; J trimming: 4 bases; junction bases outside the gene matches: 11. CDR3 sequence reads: CASYLAGARETQYF. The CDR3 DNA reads TGCGCCTCCTATTTAGCGGGAGCGCGAGAGACCCAGTACTTC.

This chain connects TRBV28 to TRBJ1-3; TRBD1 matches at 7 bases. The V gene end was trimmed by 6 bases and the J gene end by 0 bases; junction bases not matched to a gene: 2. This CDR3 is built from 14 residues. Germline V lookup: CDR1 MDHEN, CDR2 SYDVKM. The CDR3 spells CASRRQGSGNTIYF. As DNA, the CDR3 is TGTGCCAGCAGGCGACAGGGCTCTGGAAACACCATATATTTT.

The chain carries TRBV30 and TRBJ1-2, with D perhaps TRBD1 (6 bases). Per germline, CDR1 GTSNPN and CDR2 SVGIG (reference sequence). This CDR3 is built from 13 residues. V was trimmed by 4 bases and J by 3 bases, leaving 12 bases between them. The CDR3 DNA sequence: TGTGCCTGGAAACAGGGAGTATACTATGGCTACACCTTC. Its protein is CAWKQGVYYGYTF.

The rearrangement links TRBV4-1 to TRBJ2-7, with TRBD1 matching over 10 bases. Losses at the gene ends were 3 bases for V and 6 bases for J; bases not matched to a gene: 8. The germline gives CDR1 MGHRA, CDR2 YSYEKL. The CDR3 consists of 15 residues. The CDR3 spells CASSQRQGAQFEQYF. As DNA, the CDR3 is TGCGCCAGCAGCCAGAGACAGGGGGCGCAGTTCGAGCAGTACTTC.